The TCR beta chain under discussion was sequenced for a study of cytotoxic CD8 clonotypes in ibrutinib-treated CLL. Whole-study results and caveats: Baseline clonality was higher than in age-matched healthy donors and moved in step with circulating CD8+ T-cell counts.

V was clipped by 4 bases and J by 5 bases; unmatched bases: 5. Germline V gene data show CDR1 as KGHSH and CDR2 as LQKENI. The CDR3 runs to 15 residues. The table came from immunoSEQ multiplex PCR; TCRdb's copy has only in-frame clones and leaves some out. The table records 49,000 or so clones, approximately 53% of them present only once. In the case of this clone: Its target is not known.

This receptor was taken from a human donor with chronic lymphocytic leukemia. The chain combines TRBV18 with TRBJ2-4; TRBD2 aligns across 10 bases. Sample: PBMCs, taken after 12 months of ibrutinib treatment. The CDR3 reads CASSLAGGHENIQYF. DNA for the CDR3: TGTGCCAGCTCACTAGCGGGAGGCCACGAAAACATTCAGTACTTC.